Below are 14 T cell receptor beta chains sequenced from a single sample in a study of STAT5B mutations in CD4+ large granular lymphocyte leukemia. The protocol was immunoSEQ multiplex PCR, while the TCRdb copy is restricted to in-frame clones and leaves out a portion. The table shows about 35,000 clones, with about four fifths occurring only once. Sequencing used CD4+ T cells from blood buffy coats. The receptors were gathered from a human donor in good health.

This clone was picked up a small number of times. The chain combines TRBV18 with TRBJ1-5, with D possibly being TRBD1 (5 bases). The CDR3 loop spans 16 amino acids. Trimming took off 6 bases at V and 1 base at J, with 16 bases between the two ends. The germline CDR1 and CDR2 sequences are KGHSH and LQKENI. The CDR3 region has the DNA TGTGCCAGCTCGCCCGGGACCCCTGGGAGCAATCAGCCCCAGCATTTT. This translates into CASSPGTPGSNQPQHF.

CDR3 residues: CASSLMGETQYF. The CDR3 DNA is TGTGCCAGCAGCTTAATGGGGGAGACCCAGTACTTC. V gene TRBV7-9 combines with J gene TRBJ2-5; D is unresolved. Germline loops: CDR1 SEHNR, CDR2 FQNEAQ (reference sequence). V dropped 2 bases and J dropped 5 bases, with 6 bases sitting between them. This CDR3 has 12 residues.

V and J are TRBV6-7 and TRBJ2-3; 11 bases map to TRBD2. TRBV6-7 belongs to the ORF category, with a function that is uncertain. This CDR3 comprises 21 residues. Losses at the gene ends were 0 bases for V and 4 bases for J; bases not matched to a gene: 18. CDR3 coding DNA: TGTGCCAGCAGTTACTCGAAGTTACTAGCGGGAGCCGATAACGGGGCAGATACGCAGTATTTT. It encodes CASSYSKLLAGADNGADTQYF.

V and J are TRBV5-1 and TRBJ2-1, with 8 bases fitting TRBD1. The V and J ends lost 4 bases and 5 bases, in that order; junction bases with no gene match: 11. Germline CDR1 is SGHRS and CDR2 is YFSETQ. This CDR3 spans 16 amino acids. In DNA form, the CDR3 reads TGCGCCAGCAGCCCGCCCAGGGGGCAATTGGACAATGAGCAGTTCTTC. Translating it yields CASSPPRGQLDNEQFF.

The genes are TRBV30 and TRBJ2-3; 7 bases are a match to TRBD2. The CDR3 contains 15 residues. J was trimmed by 2 bases and V by 4 bases; bases with no gene match: 9. Germline V gene sequence: CDR1 GTSNPN, CDR2 SVGIG (reference sequence). Here the CDR3 reads CAWKVTGGPTDTQYF. Here the CDR3 DNA reads TGTGCCTGGAAGGTAACGGGAGGCCCCACAGATACGCAGTATTTT.

V gene TRBV23-1 combines with J gene TRBJ2-3; possibly TRBD2 for D (5 bases). TRBV23-1 is noted as an ORF with a role that remains uncertain. This CDR3 has 16 residues. With 7 bases removed from V and 3 bases from J, the gap between germline ends came to 20 bases. This CDR3 reads CASTKPRGRGTDTQYF. In DNA, the CDR3 is TGCGCCAGCACAAAACCGCGCGGCAGAGGGACAGATACGCAGTATTTT.

V is TRBV7-7 and J is TRBJ2-1; 7 positions agree with TRBD1. Germline CDR1 SSHAT, CDR2 FNYEAQ (reference sequence). The ends lost 0 bases at V and 6 bases at J; junction bases unmatched: 5. This CDR3 comprises 15 residues. The CDR3 DNA reads TGTGCCAGCAGCTTAGCTGCGACAGGGATCAATGAGCAGTTCTTC. Its protein is CASSLAATGINEQFF.

The gene calls are TRBV5-1 and TRBJ2-7, with TRBD1 identical over 10 bases. The CDR3 spans 15 residues. In germline, CDR1 is SGHRS, CDR2 YFSETQ. With V trimmed by 4 bases and J by 4 bases, 8 bases remained unmatched. The CDR3 sequence is CASSHDRGQGYEQYF. The DNA for the CDR3 is TGCGCCAGCAGCCACGACAGGGGGCAAGGTTACGAGCAGTACTTC.

The chain combines TRBV7-6 with TRBJ2-7; the match to TRBD1 covers 10 bases. Germline V gives CDR1 SGHVS, CDR2 FNYEAQ. Unmatched junction bases numbered 9, after V lost 4 bases and J lost 0 bases. The CDR3 length is 17 residues. CDR3 residues: CASSWVPGTGVSYEQYF. In nucleotides, the CDR3 is TGTGCCAGCAGCTGGGTCCCCGGGACAGGGGTCTCCTACGAGCAGTACTTC.

The CDR3 loop is CASSNVGQGASYEQYF. The CDR3 DNA is TGTGCCAGTAGTAACGTCGGACAGGGGGCTTCCTACGAGCAGTACTTC. The chain uses TRBV19 and TRBJ2-7, with 11 bases that match TRBD1. Germline V gene sequence: CDR1 LNHDA, CDR2 SQIVND (reference sequence). V gave up 4 bases and J gave up 1 base; unmatched junction bases: 6. The CDR3 covers 16 residues.

This clone was counted between two and nine times. The chain couples TRBV7-9 to TRBJ1-6; no definite D call. The CDR3 covers 15 residues. Germline CDR1 is SEHNR and CDR2 is FQNEAQ (reference sequence). The ends were cut back, 2 bases at V and 9 bases at J, with 14 bases in the middle. In DNA, the CDR3 is TGTGCCAGCAGCTTACTAGCGTCTGGTGGTTCACCCCTCCACTTT. Protein sequence: CASSLLASGGSPLHF. The full variable domain, in which reference TRBV7-9 and TRBJ1-6 provide the parts outside the CDR3, is DTGVSQNPRHKITKRGQNVTFRCDPISEHNRLYWYRQTLGQGPEFLTYFQNEAQLEKSRLLSDRFSAERPKGSFSTLEIQRTEQGDSAMYLCASSLLASGGSPLHFGNGTRLTVT.

This rearrangement joins TRBV12-5 to TRBJ2-5; D uncertain. CDR3 length: 12 amino acids. The germline V and J ends were trimmed by 2 bases and 4 bases, with 5 bases remaining between them. Germline V CDR1 and CDR2: LGHNT, FRNRAP. As DNA, the CDR3 is TGTGCTAGTGGTTTGTGGGGAGAGACCCAGTACTTC. It codes for CASGLWGETQYF.

V and J are TRBV7-2 and TRBJ1-4, with D perhaps matching TRBD1 (5 bases). Between the trimmed V and J ends, which lost 5 bases and 5 bases, there was a span of 18 bases. Germline CDR1 is SGHTA and CDR2 is FQGNSA. CDR3 length: 16 amino acids. CDR3 sequence: CASSPRLGGRNEKLFF. The DNA of the CDR3 is TGTGCCAGCAGCCCCCGGCTGGGGGGGAGAAATGAAAAACTGTTTTTT.

This rearrangement joins TRBV5-8 to TRBJ1-4; tentatively, D is TRBD1 (6 bases). From germline, CDR1 is SGHTS and CDR2 YDEGEE. The V and J ends lost 0 bases and 5 bases respectively, with 14 bases between them. This CDR3 spans 16 amino acids. The CDR3 coding sequence is TGTGCCAGCAGCTTGGCTTGGGGAACAGGGAATGAAAAACTGTTTTTT. This codes for CASSLAWGTGNEKLFF.